Below are 16 T cell receptor beta chains sequenced from a single sample in a study of T cells after yellow fever vaccination. TCRdb reprocessed the 5' RACE reads with MiXCR, giving one entry per CDR3 protein. Of some 300,000 distinct CDR3 sequences detected, 7.5% to 9.5% appear once; the ten largest clones hold about 3.5%. Source: CD4+ T cells sorted from PBMCs, taken 5 days after the yellow fever booster vaccination. These receptors were taken from a man aged 18 to 30 who received the YFV17D yellow fever vaccine.

This clonotype was recorded at least ten times. The genes are TRBV18 and TRBJ2-5; no definite D call. CDR1 is KGHSH, CDR2 LQKENI, per germline. CDR3 length equals 13 residues. Trimming took 5 bases from V and 1 from J, leaving 8 bases between them. CDR3 in DNA: TGTGCCAGCTCAAATGGAGTCCAAGAGACCCAGTACTTC. It is translated as CASSNGVQETQYF.

This clonotype was seen a few times. The chain has TRBV2 and TRBJ2-5, with a weak D call TRBD1 (5 bases). With 2 bases removed from V and 6 bases from J, the gap between germline ends came to 10 bases. Germline CDR1 SNHLY, CDR2 FYNNEI. The CDR3 covers 13 residues. CDR3 DNA sequence: TGTGCCAGCAGTGAAAGTCAGGGAAAGACCCAGTACTTC. Protein product: CASSESQGKTQYF.

This clonotype showed up just a few times. The chain carries TRBV29-1 and TRBJ2-5; D possibly corresponds to TRBD1 (6 bases). The V gene's germline CDR1 is SQVTM and CDR2 ANQGSEA. CDR3 length: 15 amino acids. V was cut by 5 bases and J by 0 bases, with 16 bases left in between. The CDR3 DNA reads as TGCAGCGTTTCACAGTTGGGGGCGCACCAAGAGACCCAGTACTTC. Amino acids: CSVSQLGAHQETQYF.

This chain connects TRBV4-2 to TRBJ2-3; D is uncertain. The CDR3 loop spans 16 amino acids. Germline-derived CDR1 and CDR2 are LGHNA and YNFKEQ. V dropped 1 base and J dropped 0 bases, with 11 bases sitting between them. CDR3 coding DNA: TGTGCCAGCAGCCAAGCTGCCAGATATAGCACAGATACGCAGTATTTT. Protein product: CASSQAARYSTDTQYF.

This clonotype was detected a few times. The genes are TRBV20-1 and TRBJ1-2; 7 bases line up with TRBD1. Trimming at V came to 4 bases and at J to 0 bases, leaving 8 bases not matched to a gene. Germline V gene lookup returns CDR1 DFQATT and CDR2 SNEGSKA (reference sequence). The CDR3 is made up of 15 amino acids. The CDR3 DNA sequence: TGCAGTGCTATTGAGACAGGGAGGACTAACTATGGCTACACCTTC. It codes for CSAIETGRTNYGYTF.

The V and J genes are TRBV7-2 and TRBJ1-2; TRBD1 might be the D (5 bases). The V end was cut by 4 bases, the J end by 9 bases, with 12 bases between. This CDR3 is built from 12 residues. Germline-derived CDR1 and CDR2 are SGHTA and FQGNSA. The CDR3 sequence: CASSSEGPSYTF. CDR3 coding DNA: TGTGCCAGCAGCTCAGAGGGACCTAGCTACACCTTC.

The chain joins TRBV15 to TRBJ2-1; 13 nucleotides match TRBD2. There are 19 residues in the CDR3. Germline V gives CDR1 LNHNV, CDR2 YYDKDF (reference sequence). The J segment lost 0 bases and the V segment lost 0 bases, leaving 5 bases of the junction unmatched. The CDR3 reads CATSRDGTSGDGSYNEQFF. CDR3 in DNA: TGTGCCACCAGCAGAGACGGGACTAGCGGGGACGGCTCCTACAATGAGCAGTTCTTC.

The CDR3 coding sequence is TGTGCCAGCAGCGTCGGACTGGGTGAAGCTTTCTTT. Its protein product is CASSVGLGEAFF. The chain recombines TRBV5-6 with TRBJ1-1; D call uncertain. Germline CDR1 SGHDT, CDR2 YYEEEE. CDR3 size: 12 residues. V lost 4 bases to trimming and J lost 7 bases, with 11 bases between them. The whole variable domain, filled in from reference TRBV5-6 and TRBJ1-1, reads DAGVTQSPTHLIKTRGQQVTLRCSPKSGHDTVSWYQQALGQGPQFIFQYYEEEERQRGNFPDRFSGHQFPNYSSELNVNALLLGDSALYLCASSVGLGEAFFGQGTRLTVV.

The chain joins TRBV29-1 to TRBJ2-3; D is ambiguous. Germline assignment: CDR1 SQVTM and CDR2 ANQGSEA. The germline V and J ends were trimmed by 6 bases and 6 bases, with 13 bases remaining between them. This CDR3 has 12 residues. The CDR3 reads CSVRTPGDTQYF. In DNA, the CDR3 is TGCAGCGTCCGGACCCCCGGGGATACGCAGTATTTT.

This clonotype was found many times. J is TRBJ1-3 and V is TRBV4-2, with 7 bases fitting TRBD1. The CDR3 covers 17 residues. Looked up from germline, CDR1 is LGHNA and CDR2 is YNFKEQ. V shed 1 base, J shed 4 bases, and the junction held 10 bases outside the gene matches. The CDR3 sequence: CASSQAPPGTAGNTIYF. Here the CDR3 DNA reads TGTGCCAGCAGCCAAGCCCCGCCCGGGACAGCGGGAAACACCATATATTTT.

Only a few counts were recorded for this clonotype. J is TRBJ1-1 and V is TRBV6-5; the D is unclear. CDR1 MNHEY and CDR2 SVGAGI come from the germline V gene. The V gene lost 0 bases and the J gene lost 1 base, with 12 bases spanning the gap. The CDR3 loop spans 16 amino acids. Here the CDR3 DNA reads TGTGCCAGCAGTTACTCGCAGGTTACCTCGAACACTGAAGCTTTCTTT. Translating it yields CASSYSQVTSNTEAFF.

The chain employs TRBV3-1 and TRBJ2-7; possible D gene TRBD1, 5 bases. Germline V lookup: CDR1 LGHDT, CDR2 YNNKEL (reference sequence). This CDR3 region has 14 residues. V was cut by 8 bases and J by 5 bases, with 19 bases left in between. For the CDR3, the DNA is TGTGCCAGCCGGAGATCGGCAGGGTCTAACGAGCAGTACTTC. This sequence encodes CASRRSAGSNEQYF.

This chain connects TRBV4-1 to TRBJ2-3; D might be TRBD1 (6 bases). Trimming took off 2 bases at V and 3 bases at J, with 12 bases between the two ends. Germline loops: CDR1 MGHRA, CDR2 YSYEKL. CDR3 length: 15 amino acids. The CDR3 bases are TGCGCCAGCAGCCAAACAGGGAGAGGGACAGATACGCAGTATTTT. Translated, it gives CASSQTGRGTDTQYF.

The chain uses TRBV2 and TRBJ2-3; perhaps TRBD2 as D (7 bases). CDR1 is SNHLY, CDR2 FYNNEI, per germline. The CDR3 totals 16 residues. V was pared by 4 bases and J by 0 bases, with 14 bases between. The CDR3 loop is CASSGGPSGSTDTQYF. DNA for the CDR3: TGTGCCAGCAGTGGGGGGCCTAGCGGTAGCACAGATACGCAGTATTTT.

V and J are TRBV19 and TRBJ2-2; D is ambiguous. From germline, CDR1 is LNHDA and CDR2 SQIVND (reference sequence). CDR3 length: 15 amino acids. V was trimmed by 3 bases and J by 8 bases, leaving 16 bases between them. The CDR3 DNA reads TGTGCCAGTAGTATCCCCTGGGCGGCGAATGGGGAGCTGTTTTTT. It translates to CASSIPWAANGELFF.

This clonotype was recorded a few times. The chain is built from TRBV7-2 and TRBJ2-5, with 8 bases fitting TRBD2. With 5 bases clipped from V and 0 bases from J, the junction kept 11 bases outside the gene matches. The V gene's germline CDR1 is SGHTA and CDR2 FQGNSA. The CDR3 has 17 residues. Here the CDR3 reads CASSPRGGLSDQETQYF. The DNA of the CDR3 is TGTGCCAGCAGCCCCCGGGGGGGGCTCTCTGACCAAGAGACCCAGTACTTC.